This T cell receptor (beta chain) emerged from a study of patients and donors after allogeneic stem cell transplantation. This CDR3 is 16 amino acids long. Trimming cost V 5 bases and J 4 bases; bases outside gene matches: 7. From germline, CDR1 is MDHEN and CDR2 SYDVKM. The sample holds a few counts of this clonotype. MiXCR, applied by TCRdb to the RT-PCR reads, yields one record per CDR3 protein. Among over 150,000 distinct CDR3 sequences listed, approximately 30% were seen once. The TCR sequence derives from a human donor who was either an allogeneic HSCT recipient or a stem cell or donor lymphocyte infusion donor (not recorded which). It is not recorded whose cells these are; they may come from a transplant donor. The sample taken for sequencing was blood, either unsorted or a sorted T cell fraction (not recorded which). The chain combines TRBV28 with TRBJ2-7, with 14 bases matching TRBD2. This CDR3 is CASSLLGLAGEYEQYF. The CDR3 DNA follows: TGTGCCAGCAGTCTACTGGGACTAGCGGGAGAATACGAGCAGTACTTC.